This TCR beta chain was obtained from a study of human T cells and chemical hapten exposure (dated by TCRdb to the early 2020s). About the full investigation: For sensitization, 2% DPC in acetone was applied to a 2 cm by 2 cm area of upper inner arm skin. Throughout the approximately 25-week study period, patients were also given weekly therapeutic DPC doses on the scalp. Patient blood was sampled pre-sensitization (week 0) and at 2, 6 and about 24 weeks after DPC sensitization. Libraries were combined into a pool for sequencing, and differences in TCR yield between samples came mainly from small differences in library volumes within the pool. Twenty-nine alopecia patients provided blood for TCR sequencing at one to four time points (pre-sensitization, 2, 6 and 24 weeks). Patch testing was performed on the upper back with Finn chambers containing 0.01% DPC, and the patch tests were scored after 6 days according to International Contact Dermatitis Research Group standards. The patient cohort, mostly female, included alopecia areata with under or over 50% scalp involvement, alopecia totalis and alopecia universalis. The study tracked peripheral blood TCR repertoire changes in vivo during primary and secondary sensitization to the hapten diphenylcyclopropenone (DPC) in alopecia patients. The research as a whole found: Repeated subsampling changed both the strength of the expansion versus patch-test correlation and the threshold at which the correlation became significant. DPC sensitization did not change the number of TCRs with a frequency above 1 in 1000, and there was no evidence of changes in global repertoire structure. Alopecia, a presumed autoimmune disease, was present in all patients, so the immune response of the patients might differ from that of healthy individuals. Expanded TCRs formed significantly more large CDR3 similarity clusters than pre-sensitization or healthy control sets, consistent with antigen-driven responses. A positive correlation was found between the number of PT1 expanded TCRs and patch test score, with significance reached at thresholds 8, 16 and 32 but not 4.

Library prep was done by RACE. Sequenced on a NextSeq 500. Library preparation attached unique molecular identifiers to individual cDNA molecules for quantitative, reproducible TCR counting. For every blood RNA sample, sequencing covered both the TCR alpha and TCR beta chains. The paper's data handling went like this. Samples had a median of roughly 91,000 TCRs, with a range from roughly 20,000 to 700,000. V, J and CDR3 annotation of the TCR reads was carried out using the Decombinator software suite. For the PS versus PT1 abundance plots, all samples were subsampled to the same number of TCRs (28,000). Expanded TCRs were defined as absent before sensitization and observed at least eight times at the 2-week time point. The public reads were reprocessed in TCRdb via fastp at Q25 and MiXCR, keeping in-frame beta chains. Duplicate CDR3 protein sequences are folded into a single record with the most common DNA and genes. The V and J calls reflect TCRdb's pipeline rather than the authors' work. A total of roughly 81,000 distinct CDR3 sequences appear in this sample, 8.5% of them only once. The top ten constitute 2% to 3% of the sample.

Interpreted using the paper, the time point label stands for: pre-sensitization, week 0. The treatment or condition label of this sample denotes: therapeutic diphenylcyclopropenone sensitization with weekly scalp DPC. At every patch-test visit, the blood draw took place before the patch test was put on. Patients were eligible if aged 18 to 70, diagnosed with alopecia and judged suitable for DPC therapy, and pregnant patients were excluded. Total RNA was extracted from unfractionated whole blood collected in Tempus Blood RNA tubes. Spanning cysteine to phenylalanine, the CDR3 consists of 12 amino acids. The entry retains the CDR3 DNA only, 36 bases that are in frame from base 1. The trim is 5 bases for V and 4 bases for J, with a gap of 9 bases between the germline ends. This clonotype has a count of ten or more. It has no known antigen specificity. It has no much larger one-base neighbor in the sample; base qualities were not kept.

The receptor was isolated from a man aged 40-49 years with alopecia areata. Some clones in this sample may be carry-over from other donors' samples. This chain is built from TRBV12-3 or TRBV12-4 and TRBJ2-7, and possibly TRBD1, on 6 matching bases. The sequenced sample was whole blood, obtained in connection with sensitization to the hapten diphenylcyclopropenone (DPC). In nucleotide form, the sequence is TGTGCCAGCAGTCCACAGGGATACGAGCAGTACTTC. This yields the protein CASSPQGYEQYF.